These 27 T cell receptor beta chains originate from one sample sequenced in a study of T cell repertoires in cytomegalovirus infection (dated by TCRdb to between 2018 and 2021). Reads for this sample came from an Illumina HiSeq 1500. TCRdb took the public reads, trimmed them with fastp at Q25, ran MiXCR for clone calling and kept in-frame beta chains. Rows with a matching CDR3 protein are joined into one entry that keeps the most common DNA and genes. Within this sample are hundreds of thousands of distinct CDR3 sequences, with approximately 24% of them counted one time only. Clones ranked in the top ten supply 8% of the sample. Sequencing input: CD8+ T cells from PBMCs. These receptors were obtained from a human donor in good health (CMV status not recorded). Some clones in this sample may be carry-over from other donors' samples.

Notes on this clonotype: It may be a read error: a sequence one base away is much more abundant. This chain connects TRBV6-5 to TRBJ2-3; 11 bases align to TRBD2. Germline CDR1 reads MNHEY; CDR2 reads SVGAGI. CDR3 size: 15 residues. This CDR3 reads CASRQTSGDPDMQYF. The CDR3 coding sequence is TGTGCCAGCAGACAGACTAGCGGGGATCCAGATATGCAGTATTTT.

The rearrangement uses TRBV2 and TRBJ2-1, with 13 bases fitting TRBD2. Trimming cost V 6 bases and J 1 base; bases outside gene matches: 3. Germline values: CDR1 SNHLY, CDR2 FYNNEI. This CDR3 spans 16 amino acids. The CDR3 DNA sequence: TGTGCCAGCAGCCAGACTAGCGGGGGGTCCTACAATGAGCAGTTCTTC. Protein sequence: CASSQTSGGSYNEQFF.

The V and J genes are TRBV10-3 and TRBJ2-4; weak D call: TRBD2 (6 bases). The CDR3 extends over 17 amino acids. V lost 0 bases, J lost 7 bases, and 19 bases lay in between. In germline, CDR1 is ENHRY, CDR2 SYGVKD. This chain's CDR3 is CAISESEGRRGWNIQYF. In DNA, the CDR3 is TGTGCCATCAGTGAGTCGGAGGGGCGCCGTGGATGGAACATTCAGTACTTC.

The V and J genes are TRBV28 and TRBJ2-5, with D tentatively TRBD1 (5 bases). With 10 bases removed from V and 5 bases from J, the gap between germline ends came to 23 bases. The CDR3 has 15 amino acids. Germline assignment: CDR1 MDHEN and CDR2 SYDVKM. In DNA form, the CDR3 reads TGTGCCACGCAAAAAGAGACAGCCCGGCGGGAGACCCAGTACTTC. This codes for CATQKETARRETQYF.

The genes are TRBV20-1 and TRBJ2-1, with 8 bases aligning to TRBD2. Germline loops: CDR1 DFQATT, CDR2 SNEGSKA (reference sequence). CDR3 length: 15 residues. V was clipped by 0 bases and J by 10 bases; unmatched bases: 11. CDR3: CSARDRSGGLLEQFF. CDR3 nucleotides: TGCAGTGCTAGAGATCGGAGCGGGGGCCTTCTCGAGCAGTTCTTC.

The V call is TRBV7-9, the J call TRBJ2-7, with D perhaps given as TRBD1 or TRBD2 (5 bases each). Germline CDR1 reads SEHNR; CDR2 reads FQNEAQ (reference sequence). Trimming took 5 bases from V and 2 from J, leaving 19 bases between them. This CDR3 has 16 amino acids. In nucleotides, the CDR3 is TGTGCCAGCAGCGGGGTCCTCCCGGGGACGGCCTACGAGCAGTACGTC. As protein: CASSGVLPGTAYEQYV.

This clonotype was counted ten times or more. The rearrangement joins TRBV19 to TRBJ2-1, with TRBD1 identical over 8 bases. The trim removed 7 bases at V and 2 bases at J, leaving 4 bases unmatched. CDR3 size: 14 residues. The germline CDR1 and CDR2 sequences are LNHDA and SQIVND (reference sequence). CDR3 residues: CASTPGGAYNEQFF. CDR3 bases: TGTGCCAGTACCCCAGGGGGCGCCTACAATGAGCAGTTCTTC. Together with reference TRBV19 and TRBJ2-1, the CDR3 gives the full variable domain: DGGITQSPKYLFRKEGQNVTLSCEQNLNHDAMYWYRQDPGQGLRLIYYSQIVNDFQKGDIAEGYSVSREKKESFPLTVTSAQKNPTAFYLCASTPGGAYNEQFFGPGTRLTVL.

The chain combines TRBV20-1 with TRBJ2-3, with D maybe TRBD2 (6 bases). V gave up 5 bases and J gave up 4 bases, with 10 bases separating them. Germline CDR1 reads DFQATT; CDR2 reads SNEGSKA (reference sequence). CDR3 size: 12 residues. The chain's CDR3 is CSAVSSADTQYF. As DNA, the CDR3 is TGCAGTGCTGTTTCTAGCGCAGATACGCAGTATTTT.

This chain connects TRBV29-1 to TRBJ2-7, with D possibly TRBD2 on 5 matching bases. The CDR3 totals 11 residues. The germline V gene has CDR1 SQVTM and CDR2 ANQGSEA. The CDR3 is CSVEEGGLWAV. The CDR3 coding sequence is TGCAGCGTTGAAGAAGGCGGGTTATGGGCTGTC.

This clonotype has only a few counts. This chain joins TRBV24-1 and TRBJ2-4, with a tentative D call TRBD2 (6 bases). The CDR3 spans 17 residues. V was pared by 4 bases and J by 8 bases, with 23 bases between. Germline V gene data show CDR1 as KGHDR and CDR2 as SFDVKD. In DNA, the CDR3 is TGTGCCACCAGTGACCACGGACGGGACTTCATGGGAGACATTCAGTACTTC. Translation: CATSDHGRDFMGDIQYF.

This clonotype occurred a few times. The V gene is TRBV11-1, the J gene TRBJ2-1; 9 nucleotides agree with TRBD2. Germline CDR1 reads SGHAT; CDR2 reads FQDESV (reference sequence). Trimming cost V 0 bases and J 0 bases; bases outside gene matches: 12. CDR3 size: 20 residues. CDR3 residues: CASSLASLAGVLSSYNEQFF. The CDR3 DNA reads TGTGCCAGCAGCTTAGCATCGTTAGCGGGGGTTCTGAGCTCCTACAATGAGCAGTTCTTC. Together with reference TRBV11-1 and TRBJ2-1, the CDR3 gives the full variable domain: EAEVAQSPRYKITEKSQAVAFWCDPISGHATLYWYRQILGQGPELLVQFQDESVVDDSQLPKDRFSAERLKGVDSTLKIQPAELGDSAMYLCASSLASLAGVLSSYNEQFFGPGTRLTVL.

This clonotype has a count of ten or more. The chain joins TRBV6-6 to TRBJ2-1; 7 nucleotides line up with TRBD2. Per the germline V gene, CDR1 is MNHNY and CDR2 is SVGAGI (reference sequence). The J segment lost 1 base and the V segment lost 2 bases, leaving 5 bases of the junction unmatched. The CDR3 totals 16 residues. CDR3 in DNA: TGTGCCAGCAGTTACGGTTGGGAGGGGTCCTACAATGAGCAGTTCTTC. This codes for CASSYGWEGSYNEQFF.

In its sample, this clonotype was seen many times. The rearrangement joins TRBV7-2 to TRBJ2-5; unclear D gene. The V gene's germline CDR1 is SGHTA and CDR2 FQGNSA. V lost 2 bases and J lost 8, with 12 bases in between. CDR3 size: 13 residues. The CDR3 protein is CASSLNPLRTQYF. The CDR3 DNA is TGTGCCAGCAGCTTAAACCCCCTGCGAACCCAGTACTTC.

This clonotype showed up many times. This chain links TRBV6-8 with TRBJ2-7; D call uncertain. V was shortened by 6 bases and J by 1 base, with 16 bases between the two germline ends. In germline, CDR1 is MNHGY, CDR2 SAAAGT. CDR3 length equals 15 residues. CDR3 sequence: CASRVQRSSSYEQYV. The DNA of the CDR3 is TGTGCCAGCAGAGTCCAGAGATCTTCGTCCTACGAGCAGTACGTC.

The chain recombines TRBV14 with TRBJ1-2, with 8 bases identical to TRBD1. The CDR3 sequence is 15 residues long. Germline V gene data show CDR1 as SGHDN and CDR2 as FVKESK. Losses at the gene ends were 5 bases for V and 8 bases for J; bases not matched to a gene: 13. This CDR3 is CASSTRQGPVDGYTF. DNA of the CDR3: TGTGCCAGCAGCACCCGACAGGGGCCAGTCGACGGCTACACCTTC.

This clonotype came up a few times. CDR3 sequence reads: CASNPLRTGDSYEQYF. The CDR3 DNA reads as TGTGCCAGCAATCCCCTTCGAACAGGCGACTCCTACGAGCAGTACTTC. The V gene is TRBV6-2 or TRBV6-3, the J gene TRBJ2-7; a weak D match, TRBD1 (5 bases). Germline assignment: CDR1 MNHEY and CDR2 SVGEGT. This CDR3 has 16 residues. V lost 7 bases, J lost 0 bases, and 19 bases lay in between.

This clonotype has just a few counts. V gene TRBV7-9 combines with J gene TRBJ2-7; D is unclear. Trimming took 3 bases from V and 7 from J, leaving 7 bases between them. This CDR3 has 11 residues. Looked up from germline, CDR1 is SEHNR and CDR2 is FQNEAQ (reference sequence). The CDR3 protein is CASSFNDEQYF. DNA for the CDR3: TGTGCCAGCAGCTTCAACGATGAGCAGTACTTC.

The chain uses TRBV13 and TRBJ2-2; D possibly corresponds to TRBD2 (5 bases). This CDR3 has 14 residues. Trimming shortened V by 6 bases and J by 7 bases, and 15 bases separated the two germline ends. Germline CDR1 PRHDT, CDR2 FYEKMQ (reference sequence). The CDR3 DNA follows: TGTGCCAGCAGACTAGTGGTTGGTCACGGGGAGCTGTTTTTT. It yields the protein CASRLVVGHGELFF.

The CDR3 spells CSAALRDHLLNEQFF. The CDR3 nucleotides read TGCAGTGCCGCCCTCAGGGATCATCTCCTTAATGAGCAGTTCTTC. V gene TRBV20-1 combines with J gene TRBJ2-1, with a possible D match to TRBD1 (5 bases). In germline, CDR1 is DFQATT, CDR2 SNEGSKA (reference sequence). Trimming took 6 bases from V and 7 from J, leaving 22 bases between them. The length of the CDR3 is 15 residues.

The genes are TRBV29-1 and TRBJ1-1; perhaps TRBD1 as D (5 bases). The CDR3 contains 15 residues. CDR1 is SQVTM, CDR2 ANQGSEA, per germline. V was shortened by 4 bases and J by 5 bases, with 20 bases between the two germline ends. The CDR3 region has the DNA TGCAGCGTTGGGGGGATTTCGGTGAGTGGAACTGAAGCTTTCTTT. It encodes CSVGGISVSGTEAFF.

This clonotype was recorded a few times. The V gene is TRBV12-3 or TRBV12-4, the J gene TRBJ2-5; maybe TRBD1 (5 bases). The length of the CDR3 is 14 residues. The V end lost 3 bases, the J end lost 0 bases, and 8 bases lay between the germline ends. The CDR3 is CASSFPTDQETQYF. In nucleotides, the CDR3 is TGTGCCAGCAGTTTTCCGACAGACCAAGAGACCCAGTACTTC.

V and J are TRBV20-1 and TRBJ2-3, with TRBD2 matching over 9 bases. CDR3 size: 15 residues. Germline assignment: CDR1 DFQATT and CDR2 SNEGSKA (reference sequence). CDR3 in DNA: TGCAGCCCCAATCCGCGGGGGGGCAGCACAGATACGCAGTATTTT. This encodes CSPNPRGGSTDTQYF.

This clonotype was found a few times. V gene TRBV29-1 combines with J gene TRBJ2-3, with D perhaps assigned TRBD1 or TRBD2 (5 bases each). The CDR3 runs 14 residues. Trimming took 0 bases from V and 5 from J, leaving 12 bases between them. Germline loops: CDR1 SQVTM, CDR2 ANQGSEA. The CDR3 spells CSVEDDGGLDTQYF. The CDR3 DNA sequence: TGCAGCGTTGAAGATGATGGGGGATTAGATACGCAGTATTTT.

This clonotype was seen only a few times. The rearrangement links TRBV20-1 to TRBJ2-7, with a tentative D call TRBD1 (6 bases). CDR1 is DFQATT, CDR2 SNEGSKA, per germline (reference sequence). V was trimmed by 6 bases and J by 3 bases, leaving 18 bases between them. The CDR3 has 14 residues. CDR3 protein: CSATPQTGYYEQYF. The CDR3 DNA follows: TGCAGTGCCACTCCCCAGACAGGTTACTACGAGCAGTACTTC.

In its sample, this clonotype was seen many times. This chain links TRBV7-2 with TRBJ1-6; possible D gene TRBD1, 5 bases. CDR3 length equals 14 residues. Trimming removed 2 bases from V and 7 bases from J, with 9 bases in between. CDR1 SGHTA and CDR2 FQGNSA come from the germline V gene. Here the CDR3 DNA reads TGTGCCAGCAGCTTAACGTGGGACAATTCACCCCTCCACTTT. The encoded protein is CASSLTWDNSPLHF.

The table lists this clonotype with a few counts. The chain recombines TRBV28 with TRBJ2-1; possibly TRBD2 for D (7 bases). Looked up from germline, CDR1 is MDHEN and CDR2 is SYDVKM. The V gene lost 4 bases and the J gene lost 7 bases, with 20 bases spanning the gap. The CDR3 sequence is 16 residues long. CDR3 amino acids: CASSWGAGDGTNEQFF. Here the CDR3 DNA reads TGTGCCAGCAGTTGGGGGGCGGGGGACGGAACGAATGAGCAGTTCTTC. The whole variable domain, filled in from reference TRBV28 and TRBJ2-1, reads DVKVTQSSRYLVKRTGEKVFLECVQDMDHENMFWYRQDPGLGLRLIYFSYDVKMKEKGDIPEGYSVSREKKERFSLILESASTNQTSMYLCASSWGAGDGTNEQFFGPGTRLTVL.

In its sample, this clonotype was seen many times. The chain links TRBV7-8 to TRBJ2-5, with 10 bases lining up with TRBD1. Trimming at V came to 7 bases and at J to 5 bases, leaving 13 bases not matched to a gene. There are 16 residues in the CDR3. CDR1 and CDR2 from the germline V gene are SGHVS and FQNEAQ. This CDR3 is CASTRHPGQGRETQYF. The CDR3 nucleotides are TGTGCCAGCACTCGACACCCGGGACAGGGGAGGGAGACCCAGTACTTC.